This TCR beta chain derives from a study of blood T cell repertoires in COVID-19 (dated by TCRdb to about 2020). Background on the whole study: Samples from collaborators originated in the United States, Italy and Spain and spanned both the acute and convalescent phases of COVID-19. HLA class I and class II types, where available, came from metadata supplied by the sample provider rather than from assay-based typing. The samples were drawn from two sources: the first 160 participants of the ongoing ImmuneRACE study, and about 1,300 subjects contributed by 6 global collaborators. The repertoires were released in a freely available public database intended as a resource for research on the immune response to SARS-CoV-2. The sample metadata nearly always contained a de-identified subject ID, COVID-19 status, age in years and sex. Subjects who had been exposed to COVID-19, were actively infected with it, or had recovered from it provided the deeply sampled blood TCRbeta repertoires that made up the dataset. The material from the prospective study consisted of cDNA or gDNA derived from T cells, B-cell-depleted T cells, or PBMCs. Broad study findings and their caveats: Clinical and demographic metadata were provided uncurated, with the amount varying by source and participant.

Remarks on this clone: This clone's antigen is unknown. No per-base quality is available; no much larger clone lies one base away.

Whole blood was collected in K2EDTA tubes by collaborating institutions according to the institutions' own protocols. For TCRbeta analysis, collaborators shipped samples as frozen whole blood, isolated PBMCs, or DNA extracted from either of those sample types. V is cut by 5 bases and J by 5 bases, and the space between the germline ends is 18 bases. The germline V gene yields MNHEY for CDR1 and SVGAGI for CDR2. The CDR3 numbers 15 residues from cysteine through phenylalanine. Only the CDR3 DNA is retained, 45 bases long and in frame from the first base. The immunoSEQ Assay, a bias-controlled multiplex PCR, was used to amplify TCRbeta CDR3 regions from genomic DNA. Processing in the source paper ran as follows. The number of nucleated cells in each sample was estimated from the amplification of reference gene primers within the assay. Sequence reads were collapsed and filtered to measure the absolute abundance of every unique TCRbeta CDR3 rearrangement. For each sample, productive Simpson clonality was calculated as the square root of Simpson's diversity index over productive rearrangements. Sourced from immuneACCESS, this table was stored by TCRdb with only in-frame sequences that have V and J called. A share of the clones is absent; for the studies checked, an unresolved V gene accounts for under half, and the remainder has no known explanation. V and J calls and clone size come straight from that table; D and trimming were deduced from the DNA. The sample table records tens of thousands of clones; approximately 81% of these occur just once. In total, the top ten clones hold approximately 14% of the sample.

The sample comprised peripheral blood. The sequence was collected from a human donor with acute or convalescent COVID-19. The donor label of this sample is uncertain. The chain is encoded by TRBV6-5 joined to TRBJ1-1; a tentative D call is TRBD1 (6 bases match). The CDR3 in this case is CASSLTGFRETEAFF. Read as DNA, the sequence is TGTGCCAGCAGTCTAACAGGGTTCCGTGAGACTGAAGCTTTCTTT.